The present entry profiles one TCR beta chain with its context. The primer mix had 60 Vbeta and 13 Jbeta primers. Clones were read by immunoSEQ multiplex PCR, and TCRdb kept only the in-frame ones, dropping some. The data show 150,000 to 200,000 clones, with more than 65% seen just once and 1.5% to 2% held by the top ten. The data were obtained in a study of cytomegalovirus exposure and HLA in healthy donors. The CDR3 is 16 amino acids. Trimming removed 1 base from V and 2 bases from J; junction bases left unmatched: 6. CDR1 and CDR2 (germline): SGHTS, YDEGEE. The TCR was taken from a woman in her twenties or thirties in good health and CMV-seronegative. J is TRBJ1-2 and V is TRBV5-8, with 9 bases matching TRBD1. Sample: PBMCs. CDR3: CASSLILTGGNYGYTF. CDR3 nucleotides: TGTGCCAGCAGCTTGATCTTGACAGGGGGAAACTATGGCTACACCTTC.